Presented here are 17 T cell receptor beta chains from one specimen sequenced in a study of blood T cells in healthy people across ages. Primers used in a second PCR of roughly 7 to 12 cycles were a sample-barcoded 5' primer and a J-beta primer mix. Each CDR3 protein is one row after TCRdb ran MiXCR on the 5' RACE reads. The table has 1 million to 1.2 million distinct CDR3 sequences, around two fifths seen once; the top ten hold under 15%. The sample consisted of blood. These receptors were collected from a man younger than 30 in good health.

A few counts support this clonotype. J is TRBJ2-3 and V is TRBV2; 8 nucleotides line up with TRBD2. V dropped 6 bases and J dropped 1; count of bases not matched to a gene: 15. This CDR3 is built from 18 residues. The V gene's germline CDR1 is SNHLY and CDR2 FYNNEI. The chain's CDR3 is CASRIEEAPGRGTDTQYF. CDR3 bases: TGTGCCAGCAGAATAGAAGAGGCTCCCGGGAGGGGCACAGATACGCAGTATTTT.

As to this clonotype: At one end, the junction sequence differs from germline, possibly due to a read error. As DNA, the CDR3 is TGTGCCGGCAGCTTACGGCCGAATGAAAAACTGTTTTTT. Translating gives CAGSLRPNEKLFF. The chain is built from TRBV11-1 and TRBJ1-4; D ambiguous. The CDR3 is 13 residues long. The germline V gene has CDR1 SGHAT and CDR2 FQDESV (reference sequence).

Regarding this clonotype: A much larger clonotype is one base distant, so this may be a read error. This chain uses TRBV20-1 with TRBJ2-5, with 7 positions matching TRBD1. Germline CDR1 is DFQATT and CDR2 is SNEGSKA (reference sequence). The CDR3 is made up of 17 amino acids. In DNA form, the CDR3 reads TGCAGTGCAACACCAGGGGGTCTTCCAATCTCTCAAGAGACCCAGAACTTC. Encoded protein: CSATPGGLPISQETQNF.

The V gene is TRBV28, the J gene TRBJ1-6, with D possibly TRBD1 on 6 matching bases. The CDR3 has 16 residues. The germline V gene has CDR1 MDHEN and CDR2 SYDVKM. Trimming took off 6 bases at V and 11 bases at J, with 23 bases between the two ends. The CDR3: CASRRGGDTARAPLHF. The CDR3 region has the DNA TGTGCCAGCAGAAGAGGGGGGGACACGGCTCGCGCACCCCTCCACTTT. Using reference TRBV28 and TRBJ1-6 for the parts outside the CDR3, the full variable domain is DVKVTQSSRYLVKRTGEKVFLECVQDMDHENMFWYRQDPGLGLRLIYFSYDVKMKEKGDIPEGYSVSREKKERFSLILESASTNQTSMYLCASRRGGDTARAPLHFGNGTRLTVT.

J is TRBJ2-7 and V is TRBV7-9; TRBD2 matches at 7 bases. V lost 1 base, J lost 5 bases, and 5 bases stayed unmatched. This CDR3 region has 14 residues. Germline V gene data show CDR1 as SEHNR and CDR2 as FQNEAQ (reference sequence). The CDR3 reads CASSLGGSKHEQYF. CDR3 DNA: TGTGCCAGCAGCTTAGGCGGGAGCAAACACGAGCAGTACTTC.

This clonotype appeared once. This chain joins TRBV5-1 and TRBJ2-5; tentative D call: TRBD2 (6 bases). Germline loops: CDR1 SGHRS, CDR2 YFSETQ. The CDR3 consists of 16 residues. V lost 0 bases and J 11 bases, leaving 23 bases between the germline ends. CDR3 protein: CASSLVSRLVLNEQYF. CDR3 nucleotide sequence: TGCGCCAGCAGCTTGGTGTCCCGACTAGTTTTAAATGAGCAGTACTTC.

The rearrangement links TRBV29-1 to TRBJ2-1; TRBD2 might be the D (6 bases). V lost 4 bases and J lost 3, with 13 bases in between. This CDR3 comprises 14 residues. Germline values: CDR1 SQVTM, CDR2 ANQGSEA. The CDR3 spells CSVAGTSRYNEQFF. As DNA, the CDR3 is TGCAGCGTTGCCGGAACTAGCCGCTACAATGAGCAGTTCTTC.

The CDR3 bases are TGTGCTAGTGGTTTGGGACAGAAAGAGACCCAGTACTTC. Translating gives CASGLGQKETQYF. The rearrangement uses TRBV12-5 and TRBJ2-4, with TRBD1 as a possible D gene (5 bases). The J call may be faulty, since TRBJ2-5 better matches the DNA end. CDR1 and CDR2 from the germline V gene are LGHNT and FRNRAP. This CDR3 has 13 amino acids.

Concerning this clonotype itself: One end of the junction varies from germline; a read error may be responsible. The rearrangement uses TRBV20-1 and TRBJ2-5; 7 bases are a match to TRBD2. Germline CDR1 is DFQATT and CDR2 is SNEGSKA (reference sequence). This CDR3 is 15 amino acids long. The CDR3 spells CRARDFERGGETQYF. In DNA form, the CDR3 reads TGCAGAGCTAGAGATTTCGAGCGGGGAGGAGAGACCCAGTACTTC.

The chain carries TRBV7-3 and TRBJ1-2; TRBD1 agrees at 7 bases. The CDR3 is 13 amino acids. Unmatched junction bases numbered 7, after V lost 4 bases and J lost 8 bases. In germline, CDR1 is SGHTA, CDR2 FQGTGA. This chain's CDR3 is CASSSSDRCGYTF. The DNA of the CDR3 is TGTGCCAGCAGCTCCTCGGACAGGTGCGGCTACACCTTC.

The chain couples TRBV7-2 to TRBJ2-1, with 7 bases lining up with TRBD1. This CDR3 contains 16 residues. Trimming at V came to 3 bases and at J to 4 bases, leaving 9 bases not matched to a gene. Germline lookup yields CDR1 SGHTA and CDR2 FQGNSA. Written as DNA, the CDR3 is TGTGCCAGCAGCTTTACCGACAGGGAAGTTTACAATGAGCAGTTCTTC. Encoded protein: CASSFTDREVYNEQFF. The full variable domain, in which reference TRBV7-2 and TRBJ2-1 provide the parts outside the CDR3, is GAGVSQSPSNKVTEKGKDVELRCDPISGHTALYWYRQSLGQGLEFLIYFQGNSAPDKSGLPSDRFSAERTGGSVSTLTIQRTQQEDSAVYLCASSFTDREVYNEQFFGPGTRLTVL.

CDR3 sequence: CASSYSAGMGLSTDTQYF. The CDR3 DNA is TGTGCCAGCAGTTACAGTGCAGGGATGGGCCTAAGCACAGATACGCAGTATTTT. The chain combines TRBV6-5 with TRBJ2-3; tentatively, D is TRBD1 (5 bases). CDR1 is MNHEY and CDR2 is SVGAGI in the germline V gene. This CDR3 comprises 18 residues. Deletions cut 2 bases from V and 0 bases from J, with 18 bases between.

This clonotype was seen only a few times. V usage is TRBV9 and J usage is TRBJ1-1; possibly TRBD1 for D (6 bases). Trimming cost V 4 bases and J 4 bases, with 11 bases left between them. CDR1 and CDR2 from the germline V gene are SGDLS and YYNGEE. This CDR3 contains 13 residues. CDR3 in amino acids: CASSNTDSTEAFF. Here the CDR3 DNA reads TGTGCCAGCAGCAATACGGACAGCACTGAAGCTTTCTTT.

This clonotype has a count of ten or more. The chain employs TRBV20-1 and TRBJ2-1; 11 nucleotides line up with TRBD1. The CDR3 totals 14 residues. CDR1 and CDR2 (germline): DFQATT, SNEGSKA (reference sequence). J lost 7 bases, V lost 5 bases, and 7 bases had no gene match. DNA for the CDR3: TGCAGTGCTGTTCGGACAGGGGGCGTTAATGAGCAGTTCTTC. As protein: CSAVRTGGVNEQFF.

CDR3 in amino acids: CASSFRGDRGANEQFF. DNA for the CDR3: TGTGCCAGCAGCTTTAGGGGGGACAGGGGGGCCAATGAGCAGTTCTTC. The J gene is TRBJ2-1, the V gene TRBV11-2, with 11 positions matching TRBD1. The V gene's germline CDR1 is SGHAT and CDR2 FQNNGV. The CDR3 totals 16 residues. V was pared by 3 bases and J by 6 bases, with 7 bases of the junction left unmatched.

The chain has TRBV4-3 and TRBJ2-3, with TRBD2 matching 9 bases. CDR1 and CDR2 (germline): LGHNA, YSLEER. The CDR3 is 16 residues long. Germline trimming cut 0 bases from V and 6 bases from J; bases unmatched to any gene: 7. Written as DNA, the CDR3 is TGCGCCAGCAGCCAAGACCGGCGGGGGGGCAGGGATACGCAGTATTTT. It codes for CASSQDRRGGRDTQYF.

This clonotype has a handful of counts. This rearrangement joins TRBV14 to TRBJ2-3; 8 nucleotides agree with TRBD2. Germline-derived CDR1 and CDR2 are SGHDN and FVKESK. This CDR3 has 15 amino acids. J was trimmed by 6 bases and V by 1 base; bases with no gene match: 6. The CDR3 sequence is CASSQAGGPRDTQYF. In nucleotides, the CDR3 is TGTGCCAGCAGCCAAGCGGGGGGGCCTAGGGATACGCAGTATTTT.